This record concerns one T cell receptor beta chain sequence. The antigen this receptor binds is unknown. A much bigger clone sits one base away, suggesting this may be a read error. This sample was taken from a study of CD8 T cells in ankylosing spondylitis (dated by TCRdb to about 2017). As for the study more broadly: The study set out to find disease-linked TCR variants by profiling T cell receptor beta repertoires in ankylosing spondylitis patients and healthy donors. The full study cohort was made up of about 25 ankylosing spondylitis patients and roughly 100 healthy donors. Peripheral blood was sampled, and synovial fluid was also collected from ankylosing spondylitis patients. Broader findings and caveats from the paper: Blood from ankylosing spondylitis patients appeared to be characterized by a TCR beta motif composed of several highly homologous amino acid variants. Some motif variants had previously been reported in the synovial fluid and blood of reactive arthritis patients, which suggests shared mechanisms of disease initiation. The disease-linked clones were reported as significantly enriched in matched synovial fluid samples from ankylosing spondylitis patients. In peripheral blood, the disease-linked clones were found at relatively low frequencies and had a CD8+ phenotype.

This sample was sequenced with an Illumina HiSeq 2500. Quantitative 5'-RACE with molecular barcodes was used to prepare TCR beta libraries. The paper's processing steps were these. Disease-linked TCR variants were identified with a new computational method built on a probabilistic model of VDJ rearrangement. TCRdb's own reprocessing of the public reads used fastp at Q25 and MiXCR and kept productive beta chains. Entries are consolidated by CDR3 protein sequence, retaining the most common genes and DNA. V and J calls and clone size were set by TCRdb, not the authors. The sample contains 200,000 to 300,000 distinct CDR3 sequences, roughly a tenth of them found a single time. Together, the top ten hold about 2.5% of the sample. The clonotype was recovered from a male donor with ankylosing spondylitis or in good health (not recorded which). Sequenced material: blood, either unsorted or a sorted T cell fraction (not recorded which).

The sequenced DNA: TGCAGTGCTAGGCTTCTAGGCACAGATACGCAGTATTTT. This encodes CSARLLGTDTQYF. The rearrangement combines TRBV20-1 with TRBJ2-3; no D gene can be assigned with confidence. Trimming takes 3 bases from V and 1 base from J, and the germline ends sit 8 bases apart. The CDR3 sequence holds 13 residues, the cysteine and phenylalanine included. CDR3 DNA only is kept here, 39 bases in frame from base 1. The germline V gene (reference sequence) provides CDR1 DFQATT and CDR2 SNEGSKA.